This is a list of T cell receptor beta chains from one sample in a study of vaccination and CD4 T cells after COVID-19. TCRdb independently ran MiXCR on the PCR reads; one entry per CDR3 protein. The sample includes nearly 15,000 distinct CDR3 sequences, about 83% of them seen just once. These receptors lack a known antigen. This specimen consisted of CD4+ T cells from blood, cultured in vitro, obtained after SARS-CoV-2 vaccination. The receptors shown here come from a human donor who received a COVID-19 vaccine. CDR3s include the opening cysteine and the closing phenylalanine or tryptophan. D genes are given only for firm matches. Where a row states a size, it is once, few, many or the class of an expanded clone; other rows omit it.

clone size	J gene	D gene	V gene	CDR3 protein	CDR3 DNA
.	TRBJ2-2	TRBD1	TRBV11-3	CASSLGRTGGRAGELFF	TGTGCCAGCAGCTTAGGGCGGACAGGGGGCAGAGCCGGGGAGCTGTTTTTT
.	TRBJ2-5	TRBD1	TRBV10-3	CAISDDRGGTQYF	TGTGCCATCAGTGATGACAGGGGGGGGACCCAGTACTTC
.	TRBJ1-5	.	TRBV24-1	CATSDSGSPNQPQHF	TGTGCCACCAGTGACTCCGGGTCTCCCAATCAGCCCCAGCATTTT
.	TRBJ2-3	.	TRBV19	CASRETRTDTQYF	TGTGCCAGTAGGGAGACGAGAACAGATACGCAGTATTTT
.	TRBJ1-6	TRBD1	TRBV7-2	CASSRPRQGTFNSPLHF	TGTGCCAGCAGCCGACCTAGACAGGGAACCTTTAATTCACCCCTCCACTTT
.	TRBJ2-2	.	TRBV7-9	CASSLLRQNTGELFF	TGTGCCAGCAGCTTATTGCGACAAAACACCGGGGAGCTGTTTTTT
.	TRBJ1-3	.	TRBV2	CASSEQRSGNTIYF	TGTGCCAGCAGTGAGCAGCGCTCTGGAAACACCATATATTTT
.	TRBJ2-3	TRBD2	TRBV5-4	CASSFPSGGGTDTQYF	TGTGCCAGCAGCTTCCCGAGCGGGGGGGGCACGGATACGCAGTATTTT
.	TRBJ1-3	.	TRBV18	CASSAGSSGNTIYF	TGTGCCAGCTCTGCCGGGAGCTCTGGAAACACCATATATTTT
.	TRBJ2-3	TRBD2	TRBV2	CASSDLAALTTSTDTQYF	TGTGCCAGCAGTGACCTAGCGGCTCTGACGACTAGCACAGATACGCAGTATTTT
.	TRBJ2-1	TRBD2	TRBV20-1	CSARDWASGGVSYNEQFF	TGCAGTGCTAGAGATTGGGCGAGCGGGGGGGTCTCCTACAATGAGCAGTTCTTC
.	TRBJ2-1	TRBD2	TRBV6-1	CASRESGGSSYNEQFF	TGTGCCAGCAGGGAAAGCGGGGGAAGCTCCTACAATGAGCAGTTCTTC
.	TRBJ1-2	TRBD1	TRBV7-9	CASSTLTTGINYGYTF	TGTGCCAGCAGCACACTGACGACAGGGATAAACTATGGCTACACCTTC
once	TRBJ2-5	.	TRBV21-1	CASSKGGREETQYF	TGTGCCAGCAGCAAGGGTGGCAGGGAAGAGACCCAGTACTTC
once	TRBJ1-6	.	TRBV6-2/TRBV6-3	CASARAADNSPLHF	TGTGCCAGCGCGAGGGCGGCGGATAATTCACCCCTCCACTTT
.	TRBJ1-1	.	TRBV12-3/TRBV12-4	CASSFRAPSGTEAFF	TGTGCCAGCAGTTTCCGGGCCCCGAGTGGGACTGAAGCTTTCTTT
.	TRBJ1-4	TRBD1	TRBV2	CASSAGQGGIKKLFF	TGTGCCAGCAGTGCCGGACAGGGGGGAATTAAAAAACTGTTTTTT
.	TRBJ2-7	TRBD2	TRBV6-1	CASSDTGLAIYEQYF	TGTGCCAGCAGTGATACGGGACTAGCGATTTACGAGCAGTACTTC
.	TRBJ1-2	.	TRBV24-1	CATSDVLGEGYTF	TGTGCCACCAGTGACGTTCTCGGGGAGGGCTACACCTTC
once	TRBJ1-2	.	TRBV11-3	CASSPFGQTYGYTF	TGTGCCAGCAGCCCATTTGGACAGACCTATGGCTACACCTTC
.	TRBJ1-2	.	TRBV2	CASSDRTVNYGYTF	TGTGCCAGCAGTGACCGGACAGTTAACTATGGCTACACCTTC
few	TRBJ2-1	.	TRBV7-9	CASSRDGGNEQFF	TGTGCCAGCAGCCGCGACGGGGGCAATGAGCAGTTCTTC
.	TRBJ2-7	TRBD2	TRBV7-8	CASSLGAGDSSYEQYF	TGTGCCAGCAGCTTAGGGGCGGGGGATAGCTCCTACGAGCAGTACTTC
.	TRBJ2-7	.	TRBV7-2	CASARGVSGYEQYF	TGTGCCAGCGCGCGTGGGGTTAGCGGCTACGAGCAGTACTTC
.	TRBJ2-6	.	TRBV6-5	CASSYSLGAGANVLTF	TGTGCCAGCAGTTACTCGCTCGGGGCTGGGGCCAACGTCCTGACTTTC
.	TRBJ1-5	.	TRBV14	CASSQVPPGSNQPQHF	TGTGCCAGCAGCCAAGTTCCTCCAGGGAGCAATCAGCCCCAGCATTTT
.	TRBJ1-2	TRBD1	TRBV2	CASSADGEGAQGIGYGYTF	TGTGCCAGCAGTGCGGACGGGGAGGGGGCGCAGGGAATAGGCTATGGCTACACCTTC
.	TRBJ2-5	TRBD2	TRBV30	CAWSGTSGVETQYF	TGTGCCTGGAGTGGGACTAGCGGGGTGGAGACCCAGTACTTC
.	TRBJ2-5	TRBD2	TRBV5-1	CASERTSGQETQYF	TGCGCCAGTGAGAGGACTAGCGGACAAGAGACCCAGTACTTC
.	TRBJ1-6	.	TRBV2	CASIRQSANSPLHF	TGTGCCAGCATTAGACAGAGCGCTAATTCACCCCTCCACTTT
.	TRBJ1-3	.	TRBV6-1	CASSEERFDNTIYF	TGTGCCAGCAGTGAGGAGAGGTTCGATAACACCATATATTTT
.	TRBJ1-2	.	TRBV5-4	CASSLVGRGARNYGYTF	TGTGCCAGCAGCTTGGTCGGACGGGGGGCGCGTAACTATGGCTACACCTTC
once	TRBJ2-2	.	TRBV5-4	CASTIGAQMDTGELFF	TGTGCCAGCACTATTGGAGCCCAAATGGACACCGGGGAGCTGTTTTTT
.	TRBJ1-1	TRBD1	TRBV6-1	CASRRGQENTEAFF	TGTGCCAGCAGGCGGGGACAGGAGAACACTGAAGCTTTCTTT
.	TRBJ1-3	TRBD1	TRBV4-1	CASSQETGNENTIYF	TGCGCCAGCAGCCAGGAGACAGGGAACGAAAACACCATATATTTT
.	TRBJ2-3	TRBD2	TRBV6-1	CASSEPGLAGTDTQYF	TGTGCCAGCAGTGAACCGGGACTAGCGGGCACAGATACGCAGTATTTT